The rows below give T cell receptor beta chains drawn from one sample of a study of control samples from healthy donors and cancer patients. Some clones are missing from TCRdb's copy, which holds only in-frame ones; the method was immunoSEQ multiplex PCR. Of 150,000 to 160,000 clones listed, around 96% are singletons. Sequenced material: blood. Receptor source: a man in his forties in good health. Each CDR3 is given with its conserved first and last residue. A D gene is named only where the DNA matches it firmly. A row's size may be missing; if present it is once, few, many or a size class.

j_call d_call clone_size v_call cdr3_nt cdr3_aa
TRBJ2-2 TRBD2 - TRBV4-3 TGCGCCAGCAGCATGGGACTAGCGGGGACCGGGGAGCTGTTTTTT CASSMGLAGTGELFF
TRBJ1-3 - - TRBV5-6 TGTGCCAGCAGCTTTACTAGGACACTCTCTGGAAACACCATATATTTT CASSFTRTLSGNTIYF
TRBJ1-2 - - TRBV30 TGTGCCTGGAGTGAACTCCGGGACACTCTTGGGCTCTATGGCTACACCTTC CAWSELRDTLGLYGYTF
TRBJ1-1 - - TRBV9 TGTGCCAGCAGCATGCAGCAAGGAGGCACTGAAGCTTTCTTT CASSMQQGGTEAFF
TRBJ1-1 - once TRBV5-1 TGCGCCAGCAGCTTGGAGGGGATAGCTTTCTTT CASSLEGIAFF
TRBJ2-3 - - TRBV24-1 TGTGCCACCAGTGATTTCTCTGATGCAGATACGCAGTATTTT CATSDFSDADTQYF
TRBJ1-2 - - TRBV19 TGTGCCAGTAGTGGCCGAAGCGGGGGCTACACCTTC CASSGRSGGYTF
TRBJ2-7 TRBD1 - TRBV7-9 TGTGCCAGCAGACCATCTGCTGCCGGGACAGGGGCCTACGAGCAGTACTTC CASRPSAAGTGAYEQYF
TRBJ2-1 - - TRBV19 TGTGCCAGTAGTATAGGGGGGATTTCCTACAATGAGCAGTTCTTC CASSIGGISYNEQFF
TRBJ1-3 - - TRBV19 TGTGCCAGTAGTATCGTGGGGGGCGGAAACACCATATATTTT CASSIVGGGNTIYF
TRBJ1-2 - - TRBV28 TGTGCCAGCAGACAACGCCCAATGGGCGCAGAGGGCTACACCTTC CASRQRPMGAEGYTF